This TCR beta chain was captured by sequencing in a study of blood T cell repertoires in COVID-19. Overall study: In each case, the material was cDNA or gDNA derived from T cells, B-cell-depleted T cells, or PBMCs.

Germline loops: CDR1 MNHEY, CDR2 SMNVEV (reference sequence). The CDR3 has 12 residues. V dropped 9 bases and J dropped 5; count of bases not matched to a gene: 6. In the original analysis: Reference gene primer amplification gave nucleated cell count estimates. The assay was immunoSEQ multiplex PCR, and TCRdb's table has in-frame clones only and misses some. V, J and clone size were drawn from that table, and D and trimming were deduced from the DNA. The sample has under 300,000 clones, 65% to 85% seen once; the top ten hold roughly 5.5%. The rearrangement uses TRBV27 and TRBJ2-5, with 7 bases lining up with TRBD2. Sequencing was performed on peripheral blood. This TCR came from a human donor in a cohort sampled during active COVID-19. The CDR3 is CASRLGGETQYF. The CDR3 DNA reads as TGTGCCAGTCGGTTGGGGGGGGAGACCCAGTACTTC.